These T cell receptor beta chains were read from a single sample in a study of shared clonotypes between healthy human individuals. Sequenced by immunoSEQ multiplex PCR; TCRdb stores in-frame clones only, minus some. The sample lists millions of clones, around 94% occurring once. The source material was naive CD4+ T cells sorted from blood. Receptors originate from a man aged 18 to 29 in good health. Both conserved end residues are part of each CDR3. A D gene is named only where the DNA matches it firmly. The size field is filled for only some rows; it gives once, few, many or a size class.

V: TRBV27
size: -
J: TRBJ1-5
D: -
length: 15
CDR3: CASSSSRRPVQPQHF
DNA: TGTGCCAGCAGTTCCTCTAGACGGCCCGTTCAGCCCCAGCATTTT

V: TRBV5-3
size: -
J: TRBJ2-5
D: TRBD2
length: 16
CDR3: CARSPGWREGGETQYF
DNA: TGTGCCAGAAGCCCAGGGTGGCGGGAGGGCGGGGAGACCCAGTACTTC

V: TRBV2
size: -
J: TRBJ1-2
D: -
length: 16
CDR3: CASSQSSGQGLGGYTF
DNA: TGTGCCAGCAGTCAATCCTCCGGCCAGGGTCTTGGGGGCTACACCTTC

V: TRBV7-9
size: -
J: TRBJ2-7
D: TRBD2
length: 15
CDR3: CASSTGLAGVYEQYF
DNA: TGTGCCAGCAGCACGGGACTAGCGGGAGTATACGAGCAGTACTTC

V: TRBV9
size: -
J: TRBJ2-3
D: -
length: 13
CDR3: CASSTAGSDTQYF
DNA: TGTGCCAGCAGCACCGCAGGGTCAGATACGCAGTATTTT

V: TRBV13
size: -
J: TRBJ2-7
D: TRBD1
length: 15
CDR3: CASSLLGQVTYEQYF
DNA: TGTGCCAGCAGCCTCCTCGGACAGGTAACCTACGAGCAGTACTTC

V: TRBV30
size: -
J: TRBJ1-2
D: TRBD1
length: 12
CDR3: CAWSPGGYGYTF
DNA: TGTGCCTGGAGCCCAGGGGGGTATGGCTACACCTTC

V: TRBV7-9
size: -
J: TRBJ1-2
D: -
length: 14
CDR3: CASSLAQQNYGYTF
DNA: TGTGCCAGCAGCTTAGCGCAGCAAAACTATGGCTACACCTTC

V: TRBV7-3
size: -
J: TRBJ2-3
D: -
length: 13
CDR3: CASSSQGTDTQYF
DNA: TGTGCCAGCAGCTCTCAAGGCACAGATACGCAGTATTTT

V: TRBV18
size: -
J: TRBJ2-7
D: TRBD2
length: 16
CDR3: CASSPPGLGVSYEQYF
DNA: TGTGCCAGCTCACCACCGGGACTAGGAGTCTCCTACGAGCAGTACTTC

V: TRBV19
size: -
J: TRBJ2-5
D: TRBD2
length: 16
CDR3: CASSPGLAGGYETQYF
DNA: TGTGCCAGTAGCCCTGGACTAGCCGGCGGTTACGAGACCCAGTACTTC

V: TRBV10-3
size: -
J: TRBJ1-2
D: TRBD1
length: 16
CDR3: CAISEPQGYTAGGYTF
DNA: TGTGCCATCAGTGAGCCACAGGGGTATACCGCCGGTGGCTACACCTTC

V: TRBV7-3
size: -
J: TRBJ2-1
D: TRBD2
length: 20
CDR3: CASSGRGSGGHSGSYNEQFF
DNA: TGTGCCAGCAGCGGGCGGGGTAGCGGGGGCCACTCAGGGTCCTACAATGAGCAGTTCTTC

V: TRBV25-1
size: -
J: TRBJ2-7
D: -
length: 15
CDR3: CASSERGLGGYEQYF
DNA: TGTGCCAGCAGTGAACGGGGGCTTGGAGGCTACGAGCAGTACTTC

V: TRBV30
size: -
J: TRBJ2-4
D: TRBD2
length: 17
CDR3: CAWSVASGGLAKNIQYF
DNA: TGTGCCTGGAGTGTGGCTAGCGGGGGACTAGCCAAAAACATTCAGTACTTC

V: TRBV5-1
size: -
J: TRBJ2-5
D: -
length: 15
CDR3: CASSLELASRETQYF
DNA: TGCGCCAGCAGCTTGGAATTGGCTAGCCGGGAGACCCAGTACTTC

V: TRBV6-1
size: -
J: TRBJ2-7
D: -
length: 14
CDR3: CASSASGSSYEQYF
DNA: TGTGCCAGCAGTGCTTCCGGGAGCTCCTACGAGCAGTACTTC

V: TRBV7-8
size: -
J: TRBJ2-5
D: -
length: 15
CDR3: CASSLAVRTEGTQYF
DNA: TGTGCCAGCAGCTTAGCGGTGAGGACAGAAGGGACCCAGTACTTC

V: TRBV21-1
size: -
J: TRBJ1-6
D: -
length: 15
CDR3: CASSPGGSYNSPLHF
DNA: TGTGCCAGCAGCCCCGGGGGGTCCTATAATTCACCCCTCCACTTT

V: TRBV18
size: -
J: TRBJ2-2
D: -
length: 15
CDR3: CASSPRNTYTGELFF
DNA: TGTGCCAGCTCACCACGTAACACCTACACCGGGGAGCTGTTTTTT

V: TRBV5-1
size: -
J: TRBJ2-7
D: -
length: 14
CDR3: CASSLEAASYEQYF
DNA: TGCGCCAGCAGCTTGGAGGCAGCTAGCTACGAGCAGTACTTC

V: TRBV19
size: -
J: TRBJ2-7
D: -
length: 14
CDR3: CATEDSAYSYEQYF
DNA: TGTGCCACCGAGGACAGTGCTTACTCCTACGAGCAGTACTTC

V: TRBV28
size: -
J: TRBJ1-3
D: TRBD1
length: 17
CDR3: CASTRRGQFDSGNTIYF
DNA: TGTGCCAGCACTCGAAGGGGACAGTTCGACTCTGGAAACACCATATATTTT

V: TRBV10-3
size: -
J: TRBJ1-2
D: -
length: 14
CDR3: CAISDSQGKEGYTF
DNA: TGTGCCATCAGTGATTCACAAGGAAAGGAGGGCTACACCTTC

V: TRBV10-3
size: -
J: TRBJ2-4
D: -
length: 17
CDR3: CAISEGLSILAKNIQYF
DNA: TGTGCCATCAGTGAGGGTCTTTCAATTTTAGCCAAAAACATTCAGTACTTC

V: TRBV28
size: -
J: TRBJ2-1
D: TRBD2
length: 15
CDR3: CASDSPGGPGNEQFF
DNA: TGTGCCAGCGATTCCCCGGGGGGGCCTGGGAATGAGCAGTTCTTC

V: TRBV19
size: -
J: TRBJ1-6
D: -
length: 13
CDR3: CASSRDINSPLHF
DNA: TGTGCCAGTAGTCGGGACATTAATTCACCCCTCCACTTT

V: TRBV9
size: -
J: TRBJ2-3
D: -
length: 17
CDR3: CASSARPGGGLTDTQYF
DNA: TGTGCCAGCAGCGCCCGCCCGGGGGGCGGCCTCACAGATACGCAGTATTTT

V: TRBV5-1
size: -
J: TRBJ2-2
D: -
length: 12
CDR3: CASGGNTGELFF
DNA: TGCGCCAGCGGAGGGAACACCGGGGAGCTGTTTTTT

V: TRBV6-6
size: -
J: TRBJ2-3
D: TRBD2
length: 14
CDR3: CASRTSGGTDTQYF
DNA: TGTGCCAGCAGAACTAGCGGGGGCACAGATACGCAGTATTTT

V: TRBV30
size: few
J: TRBJ1-4
D: TRBD1
length: 14
CDR3: CAWSGQGALEKLFF
DNA: TGTGCCTGGAGCGGGCAGGGGGCGCTTGAAAAACTGTTTTTT

V: TRBV2
size: once
J: TRBJ1-6
D: -
length: 16
CDR3: CASSEFRGPWGSPLHF
DNA: TGTGCCAGCAGTGAATTTAGGGGCCCGTGGGGTTCACCCCTCCACTTT

V: TRBV5-1
size: -
J: TRBJ2-5
D: TRBD2
length: 18
CDR3: CASSSGLAGGSYQETQYF
DNA: TGCGCCAGCAGCTCCGGACTAGCGGGGGGCTCGTACCAAGAGACCCAGTACTTC

V: TRBV4-1
size: -
J: TRBJ1-4
D: TRBD1
length: 18
CDR3: CASSHTVPGQAHNEKLFF
DNA: TGCGCCAGCAGCCACACAGTCCCGGGACAGGCCCATAATGAAAAACTGTTTTTT

V: TRBV6-5
size: -
J: TRBJ1-1
D: TRBD1
length: 16
CDR3: CASSYAGGTRNTEAFF
DNA: TGTGCCAGCAGTTACGCAGGGGGCACGAGGAACACTGAAGCTTTCTTT

V: TRBV5-4
size: few
J: TRBJ1-5
D: -
length: 12
CDR3: CASSYQNQPQHF
DNA: TGTGCCAGCAGCTATCAGAATCAGCCCCAGCATTTT

V: TRBV6-5
size: -
J: TRBJ1-5
D: -
length: 13
CDR3: CASSSLGAQPQHF
DNA: TGTGCCAGCAGTTCCCTGGGGGCCCAGCCCCAGCATTTT

V: TRBV2
size: -
J: TRBJ1-4
D: TRBD1
length: 13
CDR3: CASSYQGADKLFF
DNA: TGTGCCAGCAGTTACCAGGGGGCTGATAAACTGTTTTTT

V: TRBV4-3
size: -
J: TRBJ2-2
D: TRBD2
length: 17
CDR3: CASSRFGPFGGAGELFF
DNA: TGCGCCAGCAGCCGTTTTGGACCCTTTGGGGGGGCCGGGGAGCTGTTTTTT

V: TRBV19
size: -
J: TRBJ1-6
D: -
length: 13
CDR3: CASRTENNSPLHF
DNA: TGTGCCAGTAGGACAGAAAATAATTCACCCCTCCACTTT

V: TRBV4-3
size: once
J: TRBJ1-4
D: TRBD1
length: 14
CDR3: CASSLRGGNEKLFF
DNA: TGCGCCAGCAGCCTCAGGGGGGGTAATGAAAAACTGTTTTTT

V: TRBV10-3
size: -
J: TRBJ1-6
D: -
length: 18
CDR3: CAISDRVSEQASNSPLHF
DNA: TGTGCCATCAGTGATCGAGTGTCAGAACAGGCATCTAATTCACCCCTCCACTTT

V: TRBV4-3
size: -
J: TRBJ2-2
D: TRBD2
length: 18
CDR3: CASSRKLAGDSNTGELFF
DNA: TGCGCCAGCAGCCGGAAACTAGCGGGAGACTCGAACACCGGGGAGCTGTTTTTT

V: TRBV2
size: -
J: TRBJ1-3
D: -
length: 12
CDR3: CASSEMGNTIYF
DNA: TGTGCCAGCAGTGAAATGGGTAACACCATATATTTT

V: TRBV10-1
size: -
J: TRBJ1-6
D: -
length: 13
CDR3: CASRAKDGSPLHF
DNA: TGCGCCAGCAGGGCTAAGGATGGATCACCCCTCCACTTT

V: TRBV7-7
size: -
J: TRBJ2-5
D: -
length: 13
CDR3: CASSRSLQETQYF
DNA: TGTGCTAGCAGTCGAAGTCTCCAAGAGACCCAGTACTTC

V: TRBV6-5
size: -
J: TRBJ1-1
D: -
length: 15
CDR3: CASSYGGDWGTEAFF
DNA: TGTGCCAGCAGTTACGGCGGGGATTGGGGTACTGAAGCTTTCTTT

V: TRBV19
size: once
J: TRBJ1-1
D: -
length: 14
CDR3: CASSIKGVRTEAFF
DNA: TGTGCCAGTAGTATTAAGGGGGTGAGGACTGAAGCTTTCTTT

V: TRBV19
size: -
J: TRBJ1-4
D: TRBD1
length: 14
CDR3: CASTREQGNEKLFF
DNA: TGTGCCAGTACTCGGGAACAGGGGAACGAAAAACTGTTTTTT

V: TRBV7-2
size: -
J: TRBJ2-1
D: TRBD2
length: 14
CDR3: CASSLGLAPNEQFF
DNA: TGTGCCAGCAGCTTAGGACTAGCGCCCAATGAGCAGTTCTTC

V: TRBV9
size: -
J: TRBJ1-2
D: -
length: 14
CDR3: CASSVPGVPYGYTF
DNA: TGTGCCAGCAGCGTCCCAGGGGTGCCCTATGGCTACACCTTC

V: TRBV5-6
size: -
J: TRBJ1-6
D: TRBD1
length: 15
CDR3: CASSLDRGLNSPLHF
DNA: TGTGCCAGCAGCTTGGACAGGGGGCTGAATTCACCCCTCCACTTT

V: TRBV7-3
size: -
J: TRBJ1-3
D: -
length: 12
CDR3: CASSPDGNTIYF
DNA: TGTGCCAGCAGCCCGGACGGTAACACCATATATTTT

V: TRBV5-5
size: -
J: TRBJ2-2
D: -
length: 16
CDR3: CASSLSAGTNTGELFF
DNA: TGTGCCAGCAGCTTGTCGGCAGGGACGAACACCGGGGAGCTGTTTTTT

V: TRBV6-6
size: -
J: TRBJ1-1
D: -
length: 13
CDR3: CASRRTENTEAFF
DNA: TGTGCCAGCAGACGGACAGAGAACACTGAAGCTTTCTTT

V: TRBV5-8
size: once
J: TRBJ2-1
D: TRBD2
length: 15
CDR3: CASSRGGRTYNEQFF
DNA: TGTGCCAGCAGCCGGGGGGGGAGGACATACAATGAGCAGTTCTTC

V: TRBV5-1
size: -
J: TRBJ2-1
D: -
length: 16
CDR3: CASSLDTGPMGNEQFF
DNA: TGCGCCAGCAGCTTGGATACCGGGCCCATGGGGAATGAGCAGTTCTTC

V: TRBV18
size: -
J: TRBJ2-2
D: -
length: 17
CDR3: CASSPPNSVANTGELFF
DNA: TGTGCCAGCTCACCACCTAATAGCGTGGCGAACACCGGGGAGCTGTTTTTT

V: TRBV2
size: -
J: TRBJ2-1
D: TRBD2
length: 18
CDR3: CASSEALLLAASRNEQFF
DNA: TGTGCCAGCAGTGAAGCCCTCCTACTAGCGGCCTCCAGGAATGAGCAGTTCTTC